This T cell receptor (beta chain) derives from a study of cytomegalovirus exposure and HLA in healthy donors. Points from the study as a whole: Reports state that TCR beta sequences accurately predicted most subjects' HLA-A and HLA-B alleles. Reports showed the classifier diagnosing cytomegalovirus status with high specificity and sensitivity.

CDR1 is SNHLY and CDR2 is FYNNEI in the germline V gene. The V segment lost 6 bases and the J segment 7 bases; nucleotides outside the gene matches: 6. This CDR3 has 15 amino acids. In regard to this clone: Its antigen is undetermined.

Primers included in the PCR were 60 Vbeta and 13 Jbeta primers. Measured with immunoSEQ multiplex PCR; TCRdb has only the in-frame clones, and not every one. The table records approximately 130,000 clones, approximately 80% of them present only once. This sequence was found in a female donor in good health and CMV-seropositive. Sequencing was carried out using PBMCs. V is TRBV2 and J is TRBJ2-2; 12 positions match TRBD1. The CDR3 reads CASRPGQGAFGELFF. In DNA, the CDR3 is TGTGCCAGCAGGCCGGGACAGGGGGCTTTCGGGGAGCTGTTTTTT.